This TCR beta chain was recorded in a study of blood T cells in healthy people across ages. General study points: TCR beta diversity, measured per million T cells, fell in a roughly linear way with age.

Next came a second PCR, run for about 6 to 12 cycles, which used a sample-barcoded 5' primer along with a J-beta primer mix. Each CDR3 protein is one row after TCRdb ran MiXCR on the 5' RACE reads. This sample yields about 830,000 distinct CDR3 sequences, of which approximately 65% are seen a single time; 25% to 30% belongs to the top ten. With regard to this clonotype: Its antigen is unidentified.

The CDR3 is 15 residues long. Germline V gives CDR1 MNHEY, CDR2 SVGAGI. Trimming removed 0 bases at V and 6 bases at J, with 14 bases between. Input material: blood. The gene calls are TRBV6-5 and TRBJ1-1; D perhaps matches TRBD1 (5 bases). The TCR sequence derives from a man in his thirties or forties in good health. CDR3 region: CASSYSQGANAEAFF. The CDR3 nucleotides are TGTGCCAGCAGTTACTCGCAGGGAGCTAACGCTGAAGCTTTCTTT.